These 8 T cell receptor beta chains originate from one sample sequenced in a study of beta chain features in type 1 diabetes. For these receptors, no antigen is known. Whole-study findings and limits: For Type 1 diabetes patients, all four CD4+ subsets carried TCRB CDR3s that were moderately but significantly shorter.

All of the isolated RNA was reverse transcribed, so expressed TCRB transcripts were sequenced. Sequencing used immunoSEQ multiplex PCR; TCRdb keeps in-frame clones, though not all of them. Among around 280,000 clones listed, 15% were seen once. Sequencing used naive CD4+ T cells from blood. The receptors stem from a man aged 18 to 29 with type 1 diabetes.

This clone was detected many times. The chain has TRBV29-1 and TRBJ2-1; D not certain. With 4 bases removed from V and 4 bases from J, the gap between germline ends came to 11 bases. The CDR3 has 13 residues. The germline gives CDR1 SQVTM, CDR2 ANQGSEA. CDR3 bases: TGCAGCGTTGTTTTGCGGTCGTACAATGAGCAGTTCTTC. Translation gives CSVVLRSYNEQFF.

Comment on this clone: This is likely a read error, given that the CDR3 carries no conserved phenylalanine or tryptophan at its end. The DNA is omitted, as the CDR3 cannot be located on it reliably, and the CDR3 follows TCRdb's listing. This rearrangement joins TRBV9 to TRBJ1-2; the table calls TRBD1, which could not be checked here. Germline lookup yields CDR1 SGDLS and CDR2 YYNGEE. Including both end residues, the CDR3 is 15 amino acids long. This chain's CDR3 is CASSVVIVGRKVNPL.

The CDR3, as DNA: TGTGCCAGCAGCGCAAGACTAGCGGGAGTGTCGAACATTCAGTACTTC. Its translation: CASSARLAGVSNIQYF. V gene TRBV5-4 combines with J gene TRBJ2-4, with 12 bases matching TRBD2. The germline V gene encodes CDR1 SGHNT and CDR2 YYREEE (reference sequence). The V gene end was trimmed by 4 bases and the J gene end by 7 bases; junction bases not matched to a gene: 9. The CDR3 covers 16 residues.

In this sample, this clone turned up a few times. The chain links TRBV29-1 to TRBJ2-2, with TRBD2 as a possible D gene (5 bases). V lost 4 bases, J lost 3 bases, and 15 bases lay in between. This CDR3 is built from 15 residues. Germline V gene sequence: CDR1 SQVTM, CDR2 ANQGSEA. The CDR3 bases are TGCAGCGTTGGAGGGCAGCCTTCTCACACCGGGGAGCTGTTTTTT. Amino acid sequence: CSVGGQPSHTGELFF.

Only a few counts were recorded for this clone. The chain employs TRBV19 and TRBJ1-5; D might be TRBD1 (5 bases). Trimming stripped 0 bases from V and 11 bases from J, with 11 bases between. CDR1 and CDR2 (germline): LNHDA, SQIVND (reference sequence). The length of the CDR3 is 13 residues. The DNA of the CDR3 is TGTGCCAGTAGTATAGATCGGGAGGGGACCCAGCATTTT. This codes for CASSIDREGTQHF. Drawing the rest from reference TRBV19 and TRBJ1-5, the complete variable domain is DGGITQSPKYLFRKEGQNVTLSCEQNLNHDAMYWYRQDPGQGLRLIYYSQIVNDFQKGDIAEGYSVSREKKESFPLTVTSAQKNPTAFYLCASSIDREGTQHFGDGTRLSIL.

This clone was found a few times. The J gene is TRBJ2-7, the V gene TRBV4-1, with D possibly matching TRBD1 (5 bases). The germline gives CDR1 MGHRA, CDR2 YSYEKL. Deletions cut 0 bases from V and 1 base from J, with 13 bases between. The CDR3 has 16 amino acids. The CDR3 loop reads CASSQDRLGQSYEQYF. Here the CDR3 DNA reads TGCGCCAGCAGCCAAGATAGGTTGGGGCAGTCCTACGAGCAGTACTTC.

This clone has a handful of counts. The V and J genes are TRBV30 and TRBJ2-7; 12 nucleotides line up with TRBD2. The trim removed 4 bases at V and 2 bases at J, leaving 12 bases unmatched. The length of the CDR3 is 17 residues. Per germline, CDR1 GTSNPN and CDR2 SVGIG (reference sequence). The CDR3 nucleotides read TGTGCCTGGAATCTCGCTCGGACTAGCGGGGTAGCCTACGAGCAGTACTTC. It codes for CAWNLARTSGVAYEQYF. The complete variable domain, with remaining parts taken from reference TRBV30 and TRBJ2-7, reads SQTIHQWPATLVQPVGSPLSLECTVEGTSNPNLYWYRQAAGRGLQLLFYSVGIGQISSEVPQNLSASRPQDRQFILSSKKLLLSDSGFYLCAWNLARTSGVAYEQYFGPGTRLTVT.

In this sample, this clone turned up a few times. The same CDR3 is also encoded by other DNA sequences in this sample. The chain is built from TRBV29-1 and TRBJ1-3, with D uncertain. The V end lost 4 bases, the J end lost 0 bases, and 10 bases lay between the germline ends. Germline V lookup: CDR1 SQVTM, CDR2 ANQGSEA. The CDR3 is made up of 14 amino acids. The CDR3 region has the DNA TGCAGCGTTGGGGCAGGCTTCTCTGGAAACACCATATATTTT. Its protein is CSVGAGFSGNTIYF.